This TCR beta chain is from a study of CD8+ T cells in alopecia areata. Study-wide findings and caveats: Relative to mice, TCR sharing across patients was less clear, a difference possibly HLA-related.

TCR sequencing used cDNA made by reverse transcription of extracted RNA. Here immunoSEQ multiplex PCR was the method, and the copy in TCRdb shows in-frame clones only, minus some. Here the sample spans about 200,000 clones, around 50% being singletons. CDR3 length: 14 amino acids. V was trimmed by 1 base and J by 2 bases, leaving 7 bases between them. CDR1 is SEHNR and CDR2 is FQNEAQ in the germline V gene (reference sequence). Concerning this clone itself: The antigen remains undetermined.

The chain has TRBV7-9 and TRBJ2-3; D uncertain. This clonotype originated in a human donor in good health. The sequenced material came from CD8+ T cells sorted from blood. The CDR3 DNA reads TGTGCCAGCAGCTTAGTCGCCATCACAGATACGCAGTATTTT. Protein: CASSLVAITDTQYF.